A selection of T cell receptor beta chains follows, all from one sample in a study of blood T cell repertoires in COVID-19. Generated by immunoSEQ multiplex PCR, the TCRdb table keeps only in-frame clones and is missing some. The sample lists roughly 97,000 clones, approximately 85% occurring once. The material sequenced was peripheral blood. These TCRs come from a man in his 60s with acute or convalescent COVID-19. Each CDR3 is given with its conserved first and last residue.

j_gene: TRBJ1-1
v_gene: TRBV29-1
CDR3aa: CSVAGQANTEAFF

j_gene: TRBJ2-5
v_gene: TRBV18
CDR3aa: CASSPPSQRMETQYF

j_gene: TRBJ2-3
v_gene: TRBV6-2/TRBV6-3
CDR3aa: CASSWAGVVTDTQYF

j_gene: TRBJ2-1
v_gene: TRBV7-2
CDR3aa: CASSNVAGVGNEQFF

j_gene: TRBJ2-7
v_gene: TRBV20-1
CDR3aa: CSASGTDLGDEQYF

j_gene: TRBJ2-2
v_gene: TRBV5-1
CDR3aa: CASSLVGHLGYSNTGELFF

j_gene: TRBJ1-1
v_gene: TRBV7-6
CDR3aa: CASSLAQPRMNTEAFF

j_gene: TRBJ1-3
v_gene: TRBV7-2
CDR3aa: CASSPQGVSGNTIYF

j_gene: TRBJ2-5
v_gene: TRBV5-4
CDR3aa: CASSRGGYEETQYF

j_gene: TRBJ1-1
v_gene: TRBV20-1
CDR3aa: CSASREMNTEAFF

j_gene: TRBJ2-5
v_gene: TRBV11-3
CDR3aa: CASSNRGGGLETQYF

j_gene: TRBJ2-3
v_gene: TRBV4-1
CDR3aa: CASSSPGQGIDTQYF

j_gene: TRBJ2-2
v_gene: TRBV6-2/TRBV6-3
CDR3aa: CASSQPRGGESGGELFF

j_gene: TRBJ1-1
v_gene: TRBV5-1
CDR3aa: CASSLDGTPGTEAFF

j_gene: TRBJ1-5
v_gene: TRBV18
CDR3aa: CASSLTGTGGWNQPQHF

j_gene: TRBJ1-4
v_gene: TRBV5-1
CDR3aa: CASSFQGRGDEKLFF

j_gene: TRBJ1-1
v_gene: TRBV13
CDR3aa: CASSPRQGANTEAFF